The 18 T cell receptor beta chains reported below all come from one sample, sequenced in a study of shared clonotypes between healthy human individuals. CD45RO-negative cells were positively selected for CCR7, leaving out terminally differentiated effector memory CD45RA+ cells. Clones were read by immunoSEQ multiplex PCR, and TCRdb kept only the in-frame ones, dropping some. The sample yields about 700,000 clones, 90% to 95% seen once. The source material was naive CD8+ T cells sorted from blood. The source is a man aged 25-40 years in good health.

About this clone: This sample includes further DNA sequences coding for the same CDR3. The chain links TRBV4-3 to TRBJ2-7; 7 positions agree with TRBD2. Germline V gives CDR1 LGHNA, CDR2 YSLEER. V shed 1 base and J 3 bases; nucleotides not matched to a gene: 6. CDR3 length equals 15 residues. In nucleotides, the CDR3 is TGCGCCAGCAGCCAAGGGTTGGCGGGGGTCTACGAGCAGTACTTC. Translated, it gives CASSQGLAGVYEQYF.

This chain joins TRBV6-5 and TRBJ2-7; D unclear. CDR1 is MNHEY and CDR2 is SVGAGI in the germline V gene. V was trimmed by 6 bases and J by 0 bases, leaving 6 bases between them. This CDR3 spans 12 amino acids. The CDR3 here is CASSKDSYEQYF. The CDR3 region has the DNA TGTGCCAGCAGCAAGGACTCCTACGAGCAGTACTTC.

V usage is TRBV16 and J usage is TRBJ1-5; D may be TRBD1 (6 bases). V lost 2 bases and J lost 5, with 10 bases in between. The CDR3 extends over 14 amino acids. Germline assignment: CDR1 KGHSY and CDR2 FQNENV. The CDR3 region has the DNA TGTGCCAGCAGCCAAGGGGGGCAGGATCAGCCCCAGCATTTT. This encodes CASSQGGQDQPQHF.

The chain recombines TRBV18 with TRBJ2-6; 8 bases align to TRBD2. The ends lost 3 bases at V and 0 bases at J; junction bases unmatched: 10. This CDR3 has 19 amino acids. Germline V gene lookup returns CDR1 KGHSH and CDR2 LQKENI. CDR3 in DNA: TGTGCCAGCTCACCCCGGGAGGGGCAGGGAGTCTCTGGGGCCAACGTCCTGACTTTC. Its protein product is CASSPREGQGVSGANVLTF. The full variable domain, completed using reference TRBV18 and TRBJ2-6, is NAGVMQNPRHLVRRRGQEARLRCSPMKGHSHVYWYRQLPEEGLKFMVYLQKENIIDESGMPKERFSAEFPKEGPSILRIQQVVRGDSAAYFCASSPREGQGVSGANVLTFGAGSRLTVL.

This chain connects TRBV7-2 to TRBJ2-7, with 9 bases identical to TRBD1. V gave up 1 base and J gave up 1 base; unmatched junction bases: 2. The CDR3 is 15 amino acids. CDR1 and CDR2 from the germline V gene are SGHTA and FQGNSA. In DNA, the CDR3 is TGTGCCAGCAGCTTAGTCGGGACAGGGTCCTACGAGCAGTACTTC. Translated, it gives CASSLVGTGSYEQYF.

CDR3 amino acids: CASSQLPSSYNEQFF. The CDR3 DNA is TGCGCCAGCAGCCAATTGCCGTCCTCCTACAATGAGCAGTTCTTC. The V and J genes are TRBV4-3 and TRBJ2-1; D remains unclear. The CDR3 has 15 residues. The germline V gene encodes CDR1 LGHNA and CDR2 YSLEER. V was clipped by 2 bases and J by 0 bases, with 8 bases between them.

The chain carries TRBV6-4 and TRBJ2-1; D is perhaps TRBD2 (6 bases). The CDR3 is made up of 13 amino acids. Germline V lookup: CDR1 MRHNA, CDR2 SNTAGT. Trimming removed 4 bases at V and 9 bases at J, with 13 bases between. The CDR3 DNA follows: TGTGCCAGCAGTGTGGTAGCGGAGCGTGAGCAGTTCTTC. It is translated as CASSVVAEREQFF.

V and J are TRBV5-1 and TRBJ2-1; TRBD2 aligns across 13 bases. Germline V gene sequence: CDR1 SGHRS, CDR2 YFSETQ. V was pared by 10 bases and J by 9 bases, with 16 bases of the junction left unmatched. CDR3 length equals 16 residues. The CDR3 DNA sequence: TGCGCCGACTTAGGACTAGCGGGAGTCTCGGGCGGTGAGCAGTTCTTC. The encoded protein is CADLGLAGVSGGEQFF.

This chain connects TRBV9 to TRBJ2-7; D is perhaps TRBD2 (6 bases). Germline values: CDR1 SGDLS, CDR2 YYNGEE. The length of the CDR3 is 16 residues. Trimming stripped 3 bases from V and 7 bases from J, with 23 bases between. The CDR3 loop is CASSARTAGTAGEQYF. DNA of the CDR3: TGTGCCAGCAGCGCACGTACAGCCGGGACCGCGGGGGAGCAGTACTTC.

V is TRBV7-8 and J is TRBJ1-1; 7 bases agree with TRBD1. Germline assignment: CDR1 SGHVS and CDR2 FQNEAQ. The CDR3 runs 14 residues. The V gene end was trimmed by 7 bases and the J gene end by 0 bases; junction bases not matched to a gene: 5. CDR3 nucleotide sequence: TGTGCCAGCACGCAGGGGGGGATGAACACTGAAGCTTTCTTT. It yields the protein CASTQGGMNTEAFF.

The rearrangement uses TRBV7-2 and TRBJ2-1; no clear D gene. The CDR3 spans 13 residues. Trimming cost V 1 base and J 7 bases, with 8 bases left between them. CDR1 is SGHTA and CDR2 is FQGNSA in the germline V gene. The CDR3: CASSLGYLNEQFF. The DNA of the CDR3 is TGTGCCAGCAGCTTAGGATACTTAAATGAGCAGTTCTTC.

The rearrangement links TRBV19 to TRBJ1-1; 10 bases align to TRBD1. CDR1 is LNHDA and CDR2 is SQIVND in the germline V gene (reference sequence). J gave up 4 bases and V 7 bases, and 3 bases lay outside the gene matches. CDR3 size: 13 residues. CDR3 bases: TGTGCCAGTAAGGACAGGGGGATCACTGAAGCTTTCTTT. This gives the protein CASKDRGITEAFF. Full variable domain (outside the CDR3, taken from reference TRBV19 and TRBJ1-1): DGGITQSPKYLFRKEGQNVTLSCEQNLNHDAMYWYRQDPGQGLRLIYYSQIVNDFQKGDIAEGYSVSREKKESFPLTVTSAQKNPTAFYLCASKDRGITEAFFGQGTRLTVV.

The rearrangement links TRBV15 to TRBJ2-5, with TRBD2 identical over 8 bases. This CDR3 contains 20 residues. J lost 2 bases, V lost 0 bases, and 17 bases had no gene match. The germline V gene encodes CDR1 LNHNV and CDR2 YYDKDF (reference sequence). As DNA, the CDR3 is TGTGCCACCAGCAGAGACCTACGCGGGAGGATTGGGGGCACACAAGAGACCCAGTACTTC. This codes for CATSRDLRGRIGGTQETQYF.

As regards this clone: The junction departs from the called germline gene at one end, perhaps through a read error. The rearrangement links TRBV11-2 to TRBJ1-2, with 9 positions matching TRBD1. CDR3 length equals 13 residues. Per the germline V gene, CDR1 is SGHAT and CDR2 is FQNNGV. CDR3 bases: TGTGCCAGCAGCACGGGGACAGGGAATGGCCACACCTTC. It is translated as CASSTGTGNGHTF.

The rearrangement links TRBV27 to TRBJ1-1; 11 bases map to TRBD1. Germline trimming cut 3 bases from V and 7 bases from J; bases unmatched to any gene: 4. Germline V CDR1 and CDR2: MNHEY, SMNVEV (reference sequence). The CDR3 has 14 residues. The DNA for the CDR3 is TGTGCCAGCAGTTTTTTCGGGACAGGGGGTGAAGCTTTCTTT. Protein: CASSFFGTGGEAFF.

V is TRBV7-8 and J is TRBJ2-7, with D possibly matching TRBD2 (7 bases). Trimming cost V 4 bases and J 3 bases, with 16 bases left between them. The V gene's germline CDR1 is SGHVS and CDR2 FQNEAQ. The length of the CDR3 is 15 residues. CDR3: CASSSGGGAYYEQYF. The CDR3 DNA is TGTGCCAGCAGCTCCGGAGGGGGGGCATACTACGAGCAGTACTTC.

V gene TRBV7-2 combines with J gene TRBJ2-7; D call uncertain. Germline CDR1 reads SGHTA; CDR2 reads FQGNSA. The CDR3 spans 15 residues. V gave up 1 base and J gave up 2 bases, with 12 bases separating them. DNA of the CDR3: TGTGCCAGCAGCTTAGGAGTTTCGGCCACCTACGAGCAGTACTTC. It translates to CASSLGVSATYEQYF. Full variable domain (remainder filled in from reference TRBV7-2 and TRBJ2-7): GAGVSQSPSNKVTEKGKDVELRCDPISGHTALYWYRQSLGQGLEFLIYFQGNSAPDKSGLPSDRFSAERTGGSVSTLTIQRTQQEDSAVYLCASSLGVSATYEQYFGPGTRLTVT.

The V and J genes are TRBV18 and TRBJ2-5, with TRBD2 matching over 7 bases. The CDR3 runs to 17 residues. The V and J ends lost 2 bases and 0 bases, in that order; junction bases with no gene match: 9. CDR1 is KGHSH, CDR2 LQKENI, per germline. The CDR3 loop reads CASSPKFGLADQETQYF. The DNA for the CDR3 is TGTGCCAGCTCACCAAAATTCGGGCTAGCGGACCAAGAGACCCAGTACTTC.